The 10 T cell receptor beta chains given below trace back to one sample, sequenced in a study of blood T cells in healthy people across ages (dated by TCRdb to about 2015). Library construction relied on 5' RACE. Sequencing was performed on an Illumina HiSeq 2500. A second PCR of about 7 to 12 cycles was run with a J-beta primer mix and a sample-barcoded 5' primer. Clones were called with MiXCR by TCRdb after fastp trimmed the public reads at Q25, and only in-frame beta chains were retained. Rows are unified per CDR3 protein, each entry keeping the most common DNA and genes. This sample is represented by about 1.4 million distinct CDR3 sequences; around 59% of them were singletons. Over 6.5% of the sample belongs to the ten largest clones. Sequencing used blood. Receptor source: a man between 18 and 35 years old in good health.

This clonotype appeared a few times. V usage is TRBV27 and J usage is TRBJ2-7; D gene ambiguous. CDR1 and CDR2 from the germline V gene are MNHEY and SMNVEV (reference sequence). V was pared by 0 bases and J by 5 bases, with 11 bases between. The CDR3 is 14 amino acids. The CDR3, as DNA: TGTGCCAGCAGTTTATCGAGTGTTTCCCACGAGCAGTACTTC. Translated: CASSLSSVSHEQYF.

In nucleotides, the CDR3 is TGTGCCAGCAGCTCCACCGCCCTGGGACAGGGGTACAATGAGCAGTTCTTC. This encodes CASSSTALGQGYNEQFF. The rearrangement joins TRBV11-2 to TRBJ2-1; 10 positions match TRBD1. The CDR3 is made up of 17 amino acids. Trimming at V came to 4 bases and at J to 4 bases, leaving 10 bases not matched to a gene. Germline V gives CDR1 SGHAT, CDR2 FQNNGV.

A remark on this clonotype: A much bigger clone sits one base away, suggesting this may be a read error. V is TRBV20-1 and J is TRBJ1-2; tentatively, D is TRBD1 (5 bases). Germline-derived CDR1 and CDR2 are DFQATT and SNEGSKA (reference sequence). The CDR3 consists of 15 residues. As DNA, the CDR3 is TGCAGTGCTAGCCATCGGACATGGGGCAACTACGGCTACACCTTC. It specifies CSASHRTWGNYGYTF.

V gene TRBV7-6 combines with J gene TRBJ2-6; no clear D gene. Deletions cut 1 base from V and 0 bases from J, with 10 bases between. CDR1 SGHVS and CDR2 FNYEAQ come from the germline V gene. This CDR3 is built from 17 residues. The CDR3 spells CASSLVVADSGANVLTF. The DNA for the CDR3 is TGTGCCAGCAGCTTAGTAGTTGCCGACTCTGGGGCCAACGTCCTGACTTTC.

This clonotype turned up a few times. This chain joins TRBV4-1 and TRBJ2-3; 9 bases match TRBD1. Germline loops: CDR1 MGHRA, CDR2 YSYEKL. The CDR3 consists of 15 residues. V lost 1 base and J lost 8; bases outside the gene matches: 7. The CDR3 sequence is CASSQAEQGAGTQYF. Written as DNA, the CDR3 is TGCGCCAGCAGCCAAGCTGAACAGGGGGCGGGTACGCAGTATTTT.

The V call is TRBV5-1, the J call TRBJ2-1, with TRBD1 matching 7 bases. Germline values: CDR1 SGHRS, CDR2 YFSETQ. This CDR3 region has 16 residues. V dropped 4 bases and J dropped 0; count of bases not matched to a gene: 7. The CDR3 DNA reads TGCGCCAGCAGCACGGTTGACAGGGTCTCCTACAATGAGCAGTTCTTC. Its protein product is CASSTVDRVSYNEQFF.

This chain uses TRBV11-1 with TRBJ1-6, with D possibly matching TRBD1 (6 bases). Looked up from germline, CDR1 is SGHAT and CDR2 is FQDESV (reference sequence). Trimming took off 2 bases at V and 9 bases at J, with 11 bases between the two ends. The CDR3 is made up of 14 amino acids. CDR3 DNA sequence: TGTGCCAGCAGCTTATCCAGGGGTGGTTCACCCCTCCACTTT. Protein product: CASSLSRGGSPLHF.

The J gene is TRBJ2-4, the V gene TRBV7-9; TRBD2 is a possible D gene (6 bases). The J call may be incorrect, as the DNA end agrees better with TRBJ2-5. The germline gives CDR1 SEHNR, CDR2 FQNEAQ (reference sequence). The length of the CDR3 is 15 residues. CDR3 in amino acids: CASSSGLNQQETQYF. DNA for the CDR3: TGTGCCAGCAGCTCCGGACTAAACCAACAAGAGACCCAGTACTTC.

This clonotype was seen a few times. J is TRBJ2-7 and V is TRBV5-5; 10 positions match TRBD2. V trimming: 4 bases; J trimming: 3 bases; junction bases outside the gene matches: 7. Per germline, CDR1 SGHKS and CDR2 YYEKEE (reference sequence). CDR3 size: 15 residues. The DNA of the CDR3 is TGTGCCAGCAGCGTTGGACTAGCGGCGGGCTACGAGCAGTACTTC. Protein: CASSVGLAAGYEQYF.

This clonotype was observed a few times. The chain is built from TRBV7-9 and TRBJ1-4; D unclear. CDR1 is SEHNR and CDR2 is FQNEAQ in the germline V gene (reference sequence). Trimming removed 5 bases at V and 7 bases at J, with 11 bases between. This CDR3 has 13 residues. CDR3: CASSTSGFEKLFF. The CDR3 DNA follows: TGTGCCAGCAGCACCTCGGGGTTTGAAAAACTGTTTTTT.